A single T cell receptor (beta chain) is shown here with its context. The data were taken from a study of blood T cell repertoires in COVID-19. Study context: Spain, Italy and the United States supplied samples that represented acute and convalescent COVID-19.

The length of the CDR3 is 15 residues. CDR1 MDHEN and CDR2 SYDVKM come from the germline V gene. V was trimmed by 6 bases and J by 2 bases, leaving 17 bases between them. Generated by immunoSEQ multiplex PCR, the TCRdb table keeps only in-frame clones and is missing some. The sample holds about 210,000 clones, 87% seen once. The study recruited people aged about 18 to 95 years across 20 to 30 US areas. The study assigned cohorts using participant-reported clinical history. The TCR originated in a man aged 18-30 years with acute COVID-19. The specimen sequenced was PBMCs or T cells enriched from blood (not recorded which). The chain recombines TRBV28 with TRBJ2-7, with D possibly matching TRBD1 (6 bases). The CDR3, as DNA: TGTGCCAGCAGCGCCCCCGGGACAACGACCTACGAGCAGTACTTC. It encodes CASSAPGTTTYEQYF.